This TCR beta chain was profiled in a study of T cells in Graves' hyperthyroidism and ophthalmopathy (dated by TCRdb to about 2019). For the study in its entirety: Peripheral blood samples were taken at the time of initial diagnosis, prior to any treatment. The 90 or so discovery patients were randomly split 7:3 into training and test sets. After sampling, hyperthyroidism patients received methimazole starting at 30 mg daily, and ophthalmopathy patients received high-dose intravenous methylprednisolone. The study also compared thyroid tissue and blood T-cell repertoires from 5 to 7 Graves' hyperthyroidism patients. TCR V-J signatures able to tell the groups apart were searched for in a discovery cohort of some 97 patients, of whom 40 to 45 had Graves' ophthalmopathy and under 65 had stable Graves' hyperthyroidism. Prospective prediction of ophthalmopathy was tested in an independent validation cohort consisting of roughly 20 hyperthyroidism patients and about 17 patients who later progressed to ophthalmopathy. The paper reports TCR Vbeta CDR3 sequencing of 140 or so peripheral blood samples: around 45 ophthalmopathy, under 85 hyperthyroidism and around 17 progressor patients. On the study overall, not on this receptor specifically: Sample size was not statistically predetermined, and blinding of investigators to group allocation was not performed. In validation, the model predicted progression to ophthalmopathy a median of roughly 6.5 months before onset, with roughly 68% sensitivity and nearly 75% specificity. Most expanded thyroid clonotypes (frequency above 0.001) were also detected in blood, a finding suggesting that blood repertoires may reflect thyroid immune responses. A model built on a 13 V-J signature distinguished ophthalmopathy from stable hyperthyroidism, reaching 87.88% sensitivity and 81.08% specificity in cross-validation and 80%/75% in testing.

Via the germline V gene, CDR1 is SGHRS and CDR2 YFSETQ. The CDR3 goes from the cysteine to the phenylalanine over 12 residues. Only CDR3 DNA remains: 36 bases, in frame from the first base. The germline ends are 9 bases apart after V is trimmed by 1 base and J by 8 bases. The TCR beta CDR3 regions were amplified from RNA transcripts. A first-round RT-PCR of the TCR CDR3 used the HTBI primer set with the Qiagen OneStep RT-PCR kit. A second multiplex PCR round built the libraries, followed by size selection and purification. Libraries were sequenced paired-end with 100 bp reads on an Illumina HiSeq2000. The study's processing was this. Raw data were processed with SOAPnuke, discarding reads with adapters, uncalled bases, mean Phred below 15, or no exact constant-primer or identifier match. High-quality paired reads were merged with COPE v1.2.5, and unique nucleotide sequences were defined as clonotypes. MiTCR v1.1 was used to align the clonotypes against IMGT TRBV, TRBD and TRBJ reference segments. The analysis was restricted to V-J combinations with a frequency above 0.0001, which together covered over 99% of the repertoires. The TCS score was defined as the ratio of F50 (clonal expansion) to E x V (chaos), calculated using BLOSUM62-based TCRdist between CDR3 peptides within each V-J. Welch's t-statistics and random forest reduced around 520 V-J features to 10 to 15, which were used in a naive Bayes classifier (R e1071). TCRdb applied fastp at Q25 and MiXCR to the public reads, then kept only in-frame beta chains. Merged by CDR3 protein, the rows form single entries marked with the most common genes and DNA. TCRdb's processing, not the authors', yielded these V and J calls. The sample table records 300,000 to 500,000 distinct CDR3 sequences; over 12% of these occur just once. 25% to 30% of the sample comes from the top ten.

In the ophthalmopathy patients, disease was moderately to severely active, with a Clinical Activity Score of 3 or more, a NOSPECS grade of 4 or more, and a duration of less than 3 months. The study excluded patients with uncontrolled infections, other autoimmune diseases, pregnancy or lactation. Diagnoses were based on clinical symptoms, serum thyroxine and TRAb, thyroid ultrasound and orbital computed tomography. PBMCs were isolated from about 10 ml of fresh peripheral blood by Ficoll-Paque density gradient centrifugation. Total RNA was extracted with Trizol reagent, and quality was checked on an Agilent 2100 Bioanalyzer. This clonotype was seen repeatedly, ten times or more. Its antigen has not been determined. Base quality data are lacking; no much larger clone is found one base away.

The rearrangement joined TRBV5-1 to TRBJ1-1; a tentative D match to TRBD1 spans 5 bases. This TCR was sampled from a man aged 45-65 years with Graves' ophthalmopathy. Source material: blood. The CDR3 region has the sequence CASSLSGGEAFF. In nucleotides, the sequence is TGCGCCAGCAGCTTGTCGGGGGGGGAAGCTTTCTTT.